The 6 T cell receptor beta chains below all came from one sample that was sequenced in a study of cytomegalovirus exposure and HLA in healthy donors. Amplification used 60 Vbeta primers and 13 Jbeta primers. The table came from immunoSEQ multiplex PCR; TCRdb's copy has only in-frame clones and leaves some out. The table shows approximately 160,000 clones, with around 80% occurring only once. The sample comprised PBMCs. The receptors were sampled from a girl aged 5-17 years in good health and CMV-seropositive.

The chain has TRBV19 and TRBJ1-5; 8 bases are shared with TRBD1. Germline V gene data show CDR1 as LNHDA and CDR2 as SQIVND (reference sequence). J gave up 6 bases and V 3 bases, and 7 bases lay outside the gene matches. The CDR3 has 15 residues. CDR3 sequence (DNA): TGTGCCAGTAGTATCGGACAGGGAATTGTTCAGCCCCAGCATTTT. Its translation: CASSIGQGIVQPQHF.

This chain links TRBV13 with TRBJ1-1; D might be TRBD1 (6 bases). There are 14 residues in the CDR3. Trimming took off 5 bases at V and 1 base at J, with 11 bases between the two ends. From germline, CDR1 is PRHDT and CDR2 FYEKMQ (reference sequence). The CDR3 nucleotides are TGTGCCAGCAGCCCGGGACACTCGAACACTGAAGCTTTCTTT. The encoded protein is CASSPGHSNTEAFF.

This clone was seen a few times. J is TRBJ1-1 and V is TRBV5-1; D is unresolved. Germline-derived CDR1 and CDR2 are SGHRS and YFSETQ. This CDR3 has 13 amino acids. V lost 5 bases, J lost 3 bases, and 11 bases lay in between. For the CDR3, the DNA is TGCGCCAGCAGTCTTATCTCGGACACTGAAGCTTTCTTT. Amino acid sequence: CASSLISDTEAFF. Supplemented by reference TRBV5-1 and TRBJ1-1, the full variable domain reads KAGVTQTPRYLIKTRGQQVTLSCSPISGHRSVSWYQQTPGQGLQFLFEYFSETQRNKGNFPGRFSGRQFSNSRSEMNVSTLELGDSALYLCASSLISDTEAFFGQGTRLTVV.

This chain connects TRBV9 to TRBJ2-7, with D possibly TRBD1 on 5 matching bases. V lost 3 bases, J lost 2 bases, and 15 bases lay in between. CDR1 is SGDLS, CDR2 YYNGEE, per germline. The CDR3 runs 15 residues. The CDR3 region is CASSASQGTTYEQYF. The CDR3 region has the DNA TGTGCCAGCAGCGCGTCTCAGGGTACTACCTACGAGCAGTACTTC.

This chain joins TRBV28 and TRBJ1-1; possible D gene TRBD1, 5 bases. V was pared by 3 bases and J by 2 bases, with 13 bases between. Germline CDR1 is MDHEN and CDR2 is SYDVKM. The CDR3 runs 15 residues. The DNA of the CDR3 is TGTGCCAGCAGTTTCGTGACAGAATTTAACACTGAAGCTTTCTTT. It specifies CASSFVTEFNTEAFF.

The V call is TRBV21-1, the J call TRBJ2-7; the table's D call, TRBD1, has no DNA check behind it. TRBV21-1 corresponds to a pseudogene. This CDR3 contains 14 residues. CDR3 sequence: CASSKVGASYEQYF. CDR3 sequence (DNA): TGTGCCAGCAGCAAAGTAGGGGCATCCTACGAGCAGTACTTC.